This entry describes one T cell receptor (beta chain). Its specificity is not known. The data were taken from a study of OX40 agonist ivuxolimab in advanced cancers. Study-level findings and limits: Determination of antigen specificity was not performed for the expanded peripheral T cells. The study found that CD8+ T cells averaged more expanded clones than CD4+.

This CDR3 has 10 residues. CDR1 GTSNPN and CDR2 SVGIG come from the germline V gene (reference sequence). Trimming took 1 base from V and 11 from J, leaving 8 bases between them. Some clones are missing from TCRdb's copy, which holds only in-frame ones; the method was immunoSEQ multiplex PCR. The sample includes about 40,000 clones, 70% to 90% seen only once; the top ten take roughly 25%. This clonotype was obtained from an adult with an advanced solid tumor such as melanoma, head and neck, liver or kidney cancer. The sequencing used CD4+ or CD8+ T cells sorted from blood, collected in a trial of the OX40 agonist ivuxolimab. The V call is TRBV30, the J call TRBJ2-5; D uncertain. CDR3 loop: CAWSGTEQYF. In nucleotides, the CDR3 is TGTGCCTGGAGTGGGACGGAGCAGTACTTC.